This T cell receptor beta chain emerged from a study of control samples from healthy donors and cancer patients. Clones were read by immunoSEQ multiplex PCR, and TCRdb kept only the in-frame ones, dropping some. The table has fewer than 85,000 clones, roughly nine tenths seen once. Trimming cost V 1 base and J 1 base, with 8 bases left between them. Germline CDR1 reads SEHNR; CDR2 reads FQNEAQ (reference sequence). The CDR3 covers 15 residues. The genes are TRBV7-9 and TRBJ2-1, with TRBD2 as a possible D gene (5 bases). This clonotype was obtained from a young man in good health. The sequencing input was blood. The CDR3 region has the DNA TGTGCCAGCAGCTTAGACAGAGGGTCCTACAATGAGCAGTTCTTC. Translated, it gives CASSLDRGSYNEQFF.